This TCR beta chain was found in a study of T cell repertoires in cytomegalovirus infection. Whole-study context: Public TCR beta signatures were indicative of both CMV infection and a matching HLA type.

This clonotype has a count of ten or more. Each CDR3 protein is one row after TCRdb ran MiXCR on the reads. Found here are about 360,000 distinct CDR3 sequences, around a sixth of them singletons; the top ten hold around 10%. V lost 2 bases and J 0 bases, leaving 9 bases between the germline ends. CDR3 length equals 15 residues. CDR1 is SGHTA, CDR2 FQGNSA, per germline. The chain couples TRBV7-2 to TRBJ2-3; D remains ambiguous. Sequencing was performed on PBMCs. This sequence originates from a human donor in good health (CMV status not recorded). Some clones in this sample may be carry-over from other donors' samples. The CDR3: CASSLSPGSTDTQYF. The CDR3 coding sequence is TGTGCCAGCAGCTTATCCCCCGGGAGCACAGATACGCAGTATTTT. The full variable domain, in which reference TRBV7-2 and TRBJ2-3 provide the parts outside the CDR3, is GAGVSQSPSNKVTEKGKDVELRCDPISGHTALYWYRQSLGQGLEFLIYFQGNSAPDKSGLPSDRFSAERTGGSVSTLTIQRTQQEDSAVYLCASSLSPGSTDTQYFGPGTRLTVL.